This T cell receptor beta chain was identified during a study of early T cells in non-severe SARS-CoV-2 infection. Researchers attached unique molecular identifiers to individual cDNA molecules. In TCRdb, the 5' RACE reads were re-called with MiXCR into one record per CDR3 protein. The sample contains 52,000 or so distinct CDR3 sequences, around 12% of which appear only once. The CDR3 is 16 residues long. After removal of 4 bases from V and 9 bases from J, the junction contained 12 bases not matched to a gene. Germline-derived CDR1 and CDR2 are SGHDT and YYEEEE. The sequence came from an adult who was a healthcare worker with PCR-confirmed SARS-CoV-2 infection or an uninfected control (not recorded which). The J gene is TRBJ2-1, the V gene TRBV5-6; 11 nucleotides line up with TRBD1. Material for sequencing was whole blood. In DNA form, the CDR3 reads TGTGCCAGCAGCCCGAGCCGGGACAGGGGGTGGAGTGAGCAGTTCTTC. The encoded protein is CASSPSRDRGWSEQFF.